A selection of T cell receptor beta chains follows, all from one sample in a study of beta chain features in type 1 diabetes. This table comes from immunoSEQ multiplex PCR, and its TCRdb copy is limited to in-frame clones, with some not included. Here the sample spans some 150,000 clones, 48% being singletons. Specimen: Tregs from blood. Receptors were obtained from a man aged 18 to 35 in good health. CDR3s include the opening cysteine and the closing phenylalanine or tryptophan. Fields, in order: J gene, CDR3 length, D gene, V gene, clone size, CDR3 protein, CDR3 DNA. The D gene is left open where the match is weak. Size values are once, few and many counts, or a class for expanded clones, and some rows have none.

TRBJ2-2 17 TRBD1 TRBV11-2 once CASSPGGGQGNTGELFF TGTGCCAGCAGCCCTGGCGGGGGACAGGGGAACACCGGGGAGCTGTTTTTT
TRBJ1-2 14 TRBD1 TRBV4-2 few CASSETGSYAGYTF TGTGCCAGCAGCGAGACAGGGTCCTATGCTGGCTACACCTTC
TRBJ1-1 16 - TRBV2 few CASSDSQGGVRTEAFF TGTGCCAGCAGTGACTCACAGGGAGGGGTTAGGACTGAAGCTTTCTTT
TRBJ2-7 15 TRBD1 TRBV9 - CASSPQGQGPYEQYF TGTGCCAGCAGCCCCCAGGGACAGGGGCCCTACGAGCAGTACTTC
TRBJ2-7 13 TRBD2 TRBV5-1 few CASSGATGGEQYF TGCGCCAGCAGTGGAGCAACGGGGGGCGAGCAGTACTTC
TRBJ1-3 14 - TRBV7-2 few CASSFARAGNTIYF TGTGCCAGCAGCTTTGCCAGGGCTGGAAACACCATATATTTT
TRBJ1-4 15 TRBD1 TRBV14 - CASSQGGRGYEKLFF TGTGCCAGCAGCCAAGGGGGCAGGGGGTACGAAAAACTGTTTTTT
TRBJ1-1 14 TRBD1 TRBV7-2 many CASGKTGGRTEAFF TGTGCCAGCGGAAAGACAGGGGGTAGGACTGAAGCTTTCTTT
TRBJ2-7 13 TRBD1 TRBV27 - CASSSGTVTRQYF TGTGCCAGCAGTTCCGGGACAGTTACGAGGCAGTACTTC
TRBJ1-2 15 - TRBV5-8 - CASSLVGRARDGYTF TGTGCCAGCAGCCTCGTCGGGAGGGCCCGGGATGGCTACACCTTC
TRBJ2-7 16 TRBD2 TRBV7-2 - CASSLAGTSGSYEQYF TGTGCCAGCAGCCTAGCCGGGACTAGCGGCTCCTACGAGCAGTACTTC
TRBJ1-4 14 - TRBV18 - CASSKTTTNEKLFF TGTGCCAGCTCAAAAACAACAACTAATGAAAAACTGTTTTTT
TRBJ2-5 12 - TRBV19 few CASSISQETQYF TGTGCCAGTAGTATATCTCAAGAGACCCAGTACTTC
TRBJ1-5 16 TRBD1 TRBV5-5 - CASSSQGQGATQPQHF TGTGCCAGCAGCTCTCAGGGACAGGGAGCAACTCAGCCCCAGCATTTT
TRBJ2-5 17 TRBD2 TRBV27 - CASSLMAGGGFQETQYF TGTGCCAGCAGTTTAATGGCGGGAGGGGGCTTCCAAGAGACCCAGTACTTC
TRBJ2-7 18 - TRBV21-1 - CASSKTRPTGDRAYEQYF TGTGCCAGCAGCAAGACGAGGCCCACGGGGGACAGGGCCTACGAGCAGTACTTC
TRBJ1-2 13 - TRBV6-5 - CASSTGGRRGYTF TGTGCCAGCAGCACCGGGGGGCGGAGGGGCTACACCTTC
TRBJ2-7 15 TRBD2 TRBV11-2 - CASSGRSGISYEQYF TGTGCCAGCAGCGGACGTAGCGGGATCTCCTACGAGCAGTACTTC
TRBJ2-2 15 TRBD1 TRBV4-2 - CASSQGQGNTGELFF TGTGCCAGCAGCCAGGGACAGGGGAACACCGGGGAGCTGTTTTTT
TRBJ1-2 14 - TRBV7-2 few CASSYRQNDYGYTF TGTGCCAGCAGCTATAGACAGAACGACTATGGCTACACCTTC
TRBJ2-1 14 TRBD2 TRBV7-2 - CASSGSRESIEQFF TGTGCCAGCAGCGGCTCGCGGGAGTCCATCGAGCAGTTCTTC
TRBJ2-1 16 TRBD1 TRBV5-4 few CASSPNFGQGGNEQFF TGTGCCAGCAGCCCGAACTTCGGACAGGGAGGCAATGAGCAGTTCTTC
TRBJ1-4 14 - TRBV5-5 - CASSLGVNREKLFF TGTGCCAGCAGCTTGGGAGTCAATCGAGAGAAACTGTTTTTT
TRBJ1-2 12 - TRBV6-6 - CASSYAVYGYTF TGTGCCAGCAGTTACGCAGTATATGGCTACACCTTC
TRBJ2-6 13 - TRBV29-1 - CSARVSGANVLTF TGCAGCGCGCGCGTCTCTGGGGCCAACGTCCTGACTTTC
TRBJ1-1 14 TRBD1 TRBV5-1 - CASSSPGGNTEAFF TGCGCCAGCAGCTCACCAGGGGGAAACACTGAAGCTTTCTTT
TRBJ1-5 14 - TRBV7-2 - CASSPLNSLTPQHF TGTGCCAGCAGCCCTCTCAACTCCCTGACACCCCAGCATTTT